These T cell receptor beta chains were read from a single sample in a study of patients and donors after allogeneic stem cell transplantation. TCRdb re-analysed the RT-PCR reads in MiXCR, keeping a single row per CDR3 protein. This table has around 170,000 distinct CDR3 sequences, approximately 25% appearing once. Material for sequencing was blood, either unsorted or a sorted T cell fraction (not recorded which). The receptors were gathered from a human donor who was either an allogeneic HSCT recipient or a stem cell or donor lymphocyte infusion donor (not recorded which). It is not recorded whose cells these are; they may come from a transplant donor. The conserved cysteine and the conserved F or W are not part of the CDR3 here. The D gene is left open where the match is weak.

D	J	V	CDR3
TRBD1	TRBJ2-7	TRBV6-5	ASSPGQYSYEQY
TRBD1	TRBJ1-1	TRBV4-1	ASSQEQGAATEAF
.	TRBJ1-3	TRBV12-3/TRBV12-4	ASRTLHSGNTIY
TRBD1	TRBJ1-3	TRBV4-3	ASSPSRGRGGNTIY
.	TRBJ1-5	TRBV7-2	ASSLKGQIQH
.	TRBJ1-5	TRBV20-1	SALPPGWGPDSNQPQH
.	TRBJ2-3	TRBV7-2	ASSLSDGSTDTQY
.	TRBJ2-3	TRBV7-2	ASSLDPDTQY
.	TRBJ1-1	TRBV20-1	SASSMNTEAF
TRBD2	TRBJ2-1	TRBV12-3/TRBV12-4	ASSDSSGADNEQF
TRBD1	TRBJ2-1	TRBV5-1	ASSLEGQLIDEQF
.	TRBJ1-1	TRBV7-2	ASSAGLLNTEAF
.	TRBJ1-1	TRBV29-1	SVGGGPYPRNTEAF
.	TRBJ2-3	TRBV5-1	ASSLSGGVRDTQY
.	TRBJ2-1	TRBV7-3	ASSPAGAGNEQF
.	TRBJ1-4	TRBV4-1	ASSQDPGLSGTSNEKLF
.	TRBJ1-1	TRBV5-1	ASSLGQDNTEAF
TRBD1	TRBJ2-7	TRBV5-1	ASSAGPGQGDEQY
.	TRBJ1-3	TRBV14	ASSQKSGLGNTIY
.	TRBJ1-2	TRBV19	ASRGRDYGYT
.	TRBJ1-4	TRBV5-1	ASSLEAAPNEKLF
.	TRBJ1-2	TRBV27	ASSLTRDGPNYGYT
.	TRBJ2-5	TRBV5-5	ASSFSREETQY
TRBD1	TRBJ1-1	TRBV30	AWSFLGQANTEAF
.	TRBJ2-1	TRBV7-9	ASSFRRSHYFSYNEQF
TRBD1	TRBJ1-4	TRBV5-1	ASIPGQGTNEKLF
.	TRBJ1-1	TRBV12-3/TRBV12-4	ASSLGGGEAF
.	TRBJ2-4	TRBV4-1	ASSQASIQY
.	TRBJ1-3	TRBV6-1	ASRASSGNTIY
.	TRBJ1-1	TRBV12-3/TRBV12-4	ASSLHRTAYPTEAF
TRBD2	TRBJ2-7	TRBV20-1	SARTVTGGYEQY
.	TRBJ1-2	TRBV20-1	SARDFEGTYGYT
TRBD2	TRBJ2-1	TRBV20-1	SARSVSSGAYNEQF
.	TRBJ1-1	TRBV6-5	ASSIDTGSTEAF
.	TRBJ2-1	TRBV7-2	ASSLVRAWNNEQF
.	TRBJ1-4	TRBV20-1	SARSGAFNEKLF
TRBD1	TRBJ1-4	TRBV20-1	SALDRGNEKLF
TRBD1	TRBJ1-4	TRBV5-1	ASSSGTGATNEKLF